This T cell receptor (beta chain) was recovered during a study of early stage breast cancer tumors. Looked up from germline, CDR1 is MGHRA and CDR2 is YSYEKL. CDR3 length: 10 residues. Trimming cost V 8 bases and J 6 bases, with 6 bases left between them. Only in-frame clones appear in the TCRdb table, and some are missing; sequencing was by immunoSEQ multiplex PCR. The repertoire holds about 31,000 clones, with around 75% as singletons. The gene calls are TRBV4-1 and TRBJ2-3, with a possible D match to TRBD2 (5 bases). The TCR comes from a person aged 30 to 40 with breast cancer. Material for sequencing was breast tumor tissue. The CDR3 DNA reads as TGCGCCAGCCGCGGGGATACGCAGTATTTT. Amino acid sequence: CASRGDTQYF.